The text below deals with one T cell receptor (beta chain). Its antigen is not yet known. Per-base quality was not reported, and no clone a single base away is much larger than it. The CDR3, cysteine through phenylalanine, is 18 amino acids long. Only the CDR3 portion is preserved as DNA: 54 bases, with reading frame beginning at the first base. V is pruned by 0 bases and J by 5 bases, leaving 10 bases of the junction without a gene match. Reading the germline V gene gives CDR1 MRHNA and CDR2 SNTAGT. The data originate from a study of blood T cell repertoires in COVID-19 (dated by TCRdb to the early 2020s). About the full investigation: Samples covering the acute and convalescent phases of COVID-19 were provided by collaborators in the United States, Italy and Spain. The prospective study material was composed of cDNA or gDNA derived from T cells, B-cell-depleted T cells, or PBMCs. The dataset comprised deeply sampled blood TCRbeta repertoires from subjects exposed to, actively infected with, or recovered from COVID-19. The repertoires were released in a freely available public database meant as a resource for research on the immune response to SARS-CoV-2. Samples were obtained from the ongoing ImmuneRACE study (first 160 participants) and from 1,000 to 1,500 subjects provided by 6 global collaborators. Nearly every sample came with metadata listing a de-identified subject ID, COVID-19 status, age in years and sex. Where available, HLA class I and class II types were obtained from metadata supplied by the sample provider rather than from assay-based typing. What the authors observed across the whole study: Clinical and demographic metadata were provided uncurated, with the amount varying by source and participant.

Collaborating institutions collected whole blood in K2EDTA tubes following their own protocols. For TCRbeta analysis, collaborators shipped samples as frozen whole blood, isolated PBMCs, or DNA extracted from either of those sample types. The immunoSEQ Assay, a bias-controlled multiplex PCR, was used to amplify TCRbeta CDR3 regions from genomic DNA. The authors' analysis ran thus. The number of nucleated cells in each sample was estimated from the amplification of reference gene primers within the assay. To quantify the absolute abundance of each unique TCRbeta CDR3 rearrangement, sequence reads were collapsed and filtered. For each sample, productive Simpson clonality was calculated by taking the square root of Simpson's diversity index across productive rearrangements. The table comes from immuneACCESS by way of TCRdb, which keeps in-frame sequences with V and J called. Part of the clones is missing from these tables; in studies checked, under half for an unresolved V gene and the rest for unknown reasons. The V and J calls and the clone size are those of that table, but D and trimming were determined from the DNA. Present in this sample are tens of thousands of clones, approximately 80% of which were seen just once. 2.6% of the sample belongs to the ten largest clones.

The sample was peripheral blood. The rearrangement joined TRBV6-4 to TRBJ1-1, with TRBD1 matching 12 junction bases. This receptor was taken from a woman in her sixties with acute or convalescent COVID-19. Here the CDR3 is given as CASSDSGWDRGRGTEAFF. DNA sequence: TGTGCCAGCAGTGACTCGGGCTGGGACAGGGGGCGGGGTACTGAAGCTTTCTTT.